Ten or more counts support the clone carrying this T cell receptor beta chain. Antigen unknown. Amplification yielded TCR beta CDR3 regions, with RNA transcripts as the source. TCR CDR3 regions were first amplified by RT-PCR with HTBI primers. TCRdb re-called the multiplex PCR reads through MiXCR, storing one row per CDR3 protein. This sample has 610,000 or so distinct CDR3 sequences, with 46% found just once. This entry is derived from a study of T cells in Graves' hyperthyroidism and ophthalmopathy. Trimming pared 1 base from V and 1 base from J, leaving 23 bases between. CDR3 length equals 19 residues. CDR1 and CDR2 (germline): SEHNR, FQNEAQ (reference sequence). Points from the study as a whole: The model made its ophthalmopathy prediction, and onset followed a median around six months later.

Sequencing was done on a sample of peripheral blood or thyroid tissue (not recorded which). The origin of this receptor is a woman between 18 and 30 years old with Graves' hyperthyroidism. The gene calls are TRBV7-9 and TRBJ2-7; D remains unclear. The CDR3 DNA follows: TGTGCCAGCAGCTTAGGTTATCAAGGAACAGCCCCCAGATCCTACGAGCAGTACTTC. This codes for CASSLGYQGTAPRSYEQYF. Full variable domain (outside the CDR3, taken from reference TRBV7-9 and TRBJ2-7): DTGVSQNPRHKITKRGQNVTFRCDPISEHNRLYWYRQTLGQGPEFLTYFQNEAQLEKSRLLSDRFSAERPKGSFSTLEIQRTEQGDSAMYLCASSLGYQGTAPRSYEQYFGPGTRLTVT.